These T cell receptor beta chains were read from a single sample in a study of post-analysis software for immune sequencing data. TCRdb independently ran MiXCR on the PCR reads; one entry per CDR3 protein. The table records fewer than 600,000 distinct CDR3 sequences, roughly 46% of them present only once. Sample: blood. The receptors were gathered from a girl between 10 and 17 years old with multiple sclerosis. Each CDR3 is given with its conserved first and last residue. The D gene is left open where the match is weak. Not all rows give a size; the values are once, few, many and, for expanded clones, a class.

TRBV6-5,many,TRBJ2-7,TRBD1,15,CASSSGQGSSYEQYF,TGTGCCAGCAGTTCCGGACAGGGATCCTCCTACGAGCAGTACTTC
TRBV28,-,TRBJ2-7,-,15,CASSLVLALSYEQYF,TGTGCCAGCAGTTTAGTACTAGCCCTCTCCTACGAGCAGTACTTC
TRBV7-2,few,TRBJ2-5,-,13,CASSLSRDETQYF,TGTGCCAGCAGCTTAAGTAGGGATGAGACCCAGTACTTC
TRBV7-8,-,TRBJ2-5,TRBD2,14,CASSVAGGAVTQYF,TGTGCCAGCAGCGTAGCGGGAGGTGCGGTGACCCAGTACTTC
TRBV2,-,TRBJ1-1,-,16,CASSEGTSPMNTEAFF,TGTGCCAGCAGTGAAGGGACAAGCCCTATGAACACTGAAGCTTTCTTT
TRBV5-1,-,TRBJ2-1,-,15,CASSQPAGEAGKKFF,TGCGCCAGCAGCCAACCTGCCGGGGAAGCAGGGAAGAAGTTCTTC
TRBV6-5,-,TRBJ2-7,TRBD2,15,CASSRQLAGSYEQYF,TGTGCCAGCAGCCGTCAACTAGCGGGGTCCTACGAGCAGTACTTC
TRBV7-9,-,TRBJ2-3,TRBD2,17,CASSLGRGRESTDTQYF,TGTGCCAGCAGCTTAGGTCGAGGGCGGGAGAGCACAGATACGCAGTATTTT
TRBV7-3,few,TRBJ2-7,-,17,CASSSLEFGRPNYEQYF,TGTGCCAGCAGCTCTCTCGAATTCGGACGTCCAAACTACGAGCAGTACTTC
TRBV20-1,-,TRBJ2-3,-,13,CSAFRTTGLAQYF,TGCAGTGCTTTTAGGACGACGGGACTTGCGCAGTATTTT
TRBV7-9,-,TRBJ2-7,TRBD2,15,CASSLDGTSGYEQYF,TGTGCCAGCAGCCTCGACGGGACTAGCGGCTACGAGCAGTACTTC
TRBV28,-,TRBJ2-7,-,13,CASRIRQPYEQYF,TGTGCCAGCAGGATAAGACAGCCCTACGAGCAGTACTTC
TRBV20-1,-,TRBJ2-7,TRBD1,15,CSVVNPGTAGSEQYF,TGCAGTGTCGTAAACCCCGGGACAGCCGGATCCGAGCAGTACTTC
TRBV7-3,-,TRBJ2-3,-,12,CASSFPTNPQYF,TGTGCCAGCAGCTTCCCGACTAACCCCCAGTATTTT
TRBV29-1,-,TRBJ2-2,-,14,CSVEEFANTGELFF,TGCAGCGTAGAGGAATTCGCGAACACCGGGGAGCTGTTTTTT
TRBV7-3,once,TRBJ2-7,-,15,CASSVGLGSSYEQYF,TGTGCCAGCAGCGTAGGTCTGGGGAGCTCCTACGAGCAGTACTTC
TRBV4-1,once,TRBJ2-7,TRBD1,17,CASSQDRGDRGSYEQYF,TGCGCCAGCAGCCAAGATCGGGGGGACAGGGGATCCTACGAGCAGTACTTC
TRBV5-6,-,TRBJ2-5,-,15,CASSSDPQVAETQYF,TGTGCCAGCAGCTCCGACCCACAGGTTGCAGAGACCCAGTACTTC
TRBV5-1,-,TRBJ2-1,TRBD2,16,CASSFLLAGDGNEQFF,TGCGCCAGCAGCTTCCTACTAGCGGGAGATGGGAATGAGCAGTTCTTC
TRBV27,-,TRBJ1-1,-,14,CASRPGQKNTEAFF,TGTGCCAGCAGGCCCGGACAGAAGAACACTGAAGCTTTCTTT
TRBV6-2/TRBV6-3,-,TRBJ2-4,-,12,CASSLWGLKQYF,TGTGCCAGCAGCCTATGGGGGCTCAAGCAGTACTTC
TRBV28,few,TRBJ1-2,-,14,CASSAAPGDYGYTF,TGTGCCAGCAGCGCTGCGCCGGGGGACTATGGCTACACCTTC
TRBV6-2/TRBV6-3,-,TRBJ2-7,TRBD1,14,CASSTIDRDLEQYF,TGTGCCAGCAGTACTATCGACAGGGACCTCGAGCAGTACTTC
TRBV20-1,-,TRBJ1-5,TRBD1,13,CSAQRQGDQPQHF,TGCAGTGCCCAAAGACAGGGGGACCAGCCCCAGCATTTT
TRBV9,-,TRBJ2-5,TRBD2,14,CASSPSTSGETQYF,TGTGCCAGCAGCCCATCGACTAGCGGTGAGACCCAGTACTTC
TRBV27,few,TRBJ2-6,TRBD1,17,CASSSAGTASGANVLTF,TGTGCCAGCAGTTCCGCCGGGACAGCCTCTGGGGCCAACGTCCTGACTTTC